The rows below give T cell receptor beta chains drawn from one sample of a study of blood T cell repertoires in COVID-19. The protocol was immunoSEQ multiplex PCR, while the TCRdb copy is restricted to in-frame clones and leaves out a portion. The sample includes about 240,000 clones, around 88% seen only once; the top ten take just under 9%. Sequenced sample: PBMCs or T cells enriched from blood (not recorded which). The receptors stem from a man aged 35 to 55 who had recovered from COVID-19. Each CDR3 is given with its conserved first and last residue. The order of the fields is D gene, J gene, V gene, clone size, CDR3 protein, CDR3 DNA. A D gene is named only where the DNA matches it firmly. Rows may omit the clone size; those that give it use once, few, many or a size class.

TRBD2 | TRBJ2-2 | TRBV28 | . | CASRRRRTSGPGELFF | TGTGCCAGCAGACGAAGAAGGACTAGCGGTCCCGGGGAGCTGTTTTTT
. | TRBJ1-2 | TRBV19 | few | CASSMRNREHGYTF | TGTGCCAGTAGTATGCGGAACAGGGAGCATGGCTACACCTTC
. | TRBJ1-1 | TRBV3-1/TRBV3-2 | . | CASSPRWGRIFSTEAFF | TGTGCCAGCAGCCCCCGGTGGGGGCGGATTTTTTCAACTGAAGCTTTCTTT
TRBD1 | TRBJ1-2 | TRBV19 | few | CASSQGASGYTF | TGTGCCAGTAGCCAGGGGGCGAGCGGCTACACCTTC
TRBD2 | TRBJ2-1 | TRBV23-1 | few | CASSHPSGRERRLNEQFF | TGCGCCAGCAGTCACCCCTCTGGGAGGGAGAGACGCCTCAATGAGCAGTTCTTC
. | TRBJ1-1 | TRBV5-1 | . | CASSLAGQNTEAFF | TGCGCCAGCAGCTTGGCAGGACAGAACACTGAAGCTTTCTTT
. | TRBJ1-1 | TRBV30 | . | CAWSVGGNTEAFF | TGTGCCTGGAGCGTCGGGGGGAACACTGAAGCTTTCTTT
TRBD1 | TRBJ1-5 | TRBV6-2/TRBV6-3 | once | CASSYWGQGIGIEPQHF | TGTGCCAGCAGTTACTGGGGACAGGGGATCGGAATTGAGCCCCAGCATTTT
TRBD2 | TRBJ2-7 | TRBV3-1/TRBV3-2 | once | CASTLSLSGGTGKRIEQYF | TGTGCCAGCACCCTTTCTCTTAGCGGGGGCACTGGTAAGAGGATCGAGCAGTACTTC
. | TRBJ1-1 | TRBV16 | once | CASSQSGGNTEAFF | TGTGCCAGCAGCCAATCCGGCGGGAACACTGAAGCTTTCTTT
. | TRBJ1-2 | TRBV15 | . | CATSRGTGRNYGYTF | TGTGCCACCAGCAGAGGAACAGGGAGAAACTATGGCTACACCTTC
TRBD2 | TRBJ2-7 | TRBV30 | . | CAWIKRDSYEQYF | TGTGCCTGGATTAAGCGGGACTCCTACGAGCAGTACTTC
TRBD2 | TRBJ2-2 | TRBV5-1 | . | CASSLGLGGLANTGELFF | TGCGCCAGCAGCTTAGGACTGGGGGGACTAGCAAACACCGGGGAGCTGTTTTTT
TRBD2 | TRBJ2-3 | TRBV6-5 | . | CASSLAGASTDTQYF | TGTGCCAGCAGTCTAGCGGGAGCTAGCACAGATACGCAGTATTTT
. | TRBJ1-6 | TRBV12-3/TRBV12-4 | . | CASSKQGSPLHF | TGTGCCAGCAGTAAGCAGGGATCACCCCTCCACTTT
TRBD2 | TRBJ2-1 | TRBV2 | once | CASSESGTSGTTRQFF | TGTGCCAGCAGTGAATCCGGGACTAGCGGGACTACTCGGCAGTTCTTC
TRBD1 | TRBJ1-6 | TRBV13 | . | CASSPVGQGSNNSPLHF | TGTGCCAGCAGCCCCGTAGGACAGGGCTCGAATAATTCACCCCTCCACTTT
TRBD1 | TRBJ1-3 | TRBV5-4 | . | CASSLGTGRFGNTIYF | TGTGCCAGCAGCCTCGGGACAGGGAGGTTTGGAAACACCATATATTTT
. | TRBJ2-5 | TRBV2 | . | CASRGARQETQYF | TGTGCCAGCAGGGGGGCAAGACAAGAGACCCAGTACTTC
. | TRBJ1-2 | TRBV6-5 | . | CASSRYGGNYGYTF | TGTGCCAGCAGTAGATACGGGGGGAACTATGGCTACACCTTC